The 10 T cell receptor beta chains listed next were all sequenced from one sample in a study of blood T cell repertoires in COVID-19. The protocol was immunoSEQ multiplex PCR, while the TCRdb copy is restricted to in-frame clones and leaves out a portion. The sample carries 250,000 to 300,000 clones, 80% to 90% recorded once. Material for sequencing was peripheral blood. The receptors come from a man older than 75 with acute or convalescent COVID-19.

The chain recombines TRBV18 with TRBJ2-5; 9 nucleotides line up with TRBD1. After removal of 3 bases from V and 4 bases from J, the junction contained 6 bases not matched to a gene. Germline CDR1 is KGHSH and CDR2 is LQKENI. The CDR3 covers 15 residues. This chain's CDR3 is CASSPSTGGRETQYF. The CDR3 DNA reads TGTGCCAGCTCACCGTCTACAGGGGGCCGAGAGACCCAGTACTTC.

This clone was counted only a few times. The chain uses TRBV6-5 and TRBJ2-3; D not resolved. The V end was cut by 6 bases, the J end by 0 bases, with 4 bases between. The CDR3 has 12 amino acids. Per germline, CDR1 MNHEY and CDR2 SVGAGI. The CDR3 protein is CASSQSTDTQYF. The CDR3 DNA reads TGTGCCAGCAGCCAGAGCACAGATACGCAGTATTTT.

This clone was picked up one time. V is TRBV30 and J is TRBJ2-4; weak D call: TRBD1 (6 bases). Germline values: CDR1 GTSNPN, CDR2 SVGIG (reference sequence). V was clipped by 5 bases and J by 0 bases, with 11 bases between them. The CDR3 is made up of 14 amino acids. DNA for the CDR3: TGTGCCTGGCAAGTGACAGGAGCCAAAAACATTCAGTACTTC. Translated, it gives CAWQVTGAKNIQYF.

The chain uses TRBV2 and TRBJ2-1; 8 positions match TRBD2. The length of the CDR3 is 16 residues. V dropped 7 bases and J dropped 6; count of bases not matched to a gene: 14. The germline V gene encodes CDR1 SNHLY and CDR2 FYNNEI. CDR3 region: CASTLQSGLAGNEQFF. CDR3 nucleotides: TGTGCCAGCACCCTCCAGAGCGGGCTAGCGGGCAATGAGCAGTTCTTC.

Comments on this clone: At one boundary the junction diverges from the germline segment, which might be a read error. The chain links TRBV25-1 to TRBJ2-7, with D perhaps TRBD1 (5 bases). This CDR3 region has 14 residues. Per the germline V gene, CDR1 is MGHDK and CDR2 is SYGVNS. CDR3 sequence (DNA): TGTGCCAGCAGTGCACTGCAGGGTTCCTCCGAGCAGTACTTC. Its protein is CASSALQGSSEQYF.

In the case of this clone: The sample holds other DNA sequences that translate to the same CDR3. The chain carries TRBV3-1 (or the pseudogene TRBV3-2) and TRBJ2-1; D unresolved. Trimming pared 0 bases from V and 4 bases from J, leaving 4 bases between. The CDR3 is 13 residues long. Germline values: CDR1 LGHDT, CDR2 YNNKEL (reference sequence). CDR3 region: CASSQDLYNEQFF. CDR3 coding DNA: TGTGCCAGCAGCCAAGATCTTTACAATGAGCAGTTCTTC.

V is TRBV2 and J is TRBJ2-4, with TRBD1 as a possible D gene (5 bases). Germline V lookup: CDR1 SNHLY, CDR2 FYNNEI. The V end lost 3 bases, the J end lost 6 bases, and 9 bases lay between the germline ends. There are 13 residues in the CDR3. CDR3 region: CASSDAGINIQYF. In nucleotides, the CDR3 is TGTGCCAGCAGTGATGCAGGGATAAACATTCAGTACTTC.

This chain uses TRBV12-3 or TRBV12-4 with TRBJ2-7; D perhaps matches TRBD2 (5 bases). CDR3 length equals 13 residues. Trimming took 6 bases from V and 1 from J, leaving 10 bases between them. CDR3 sequence (DNA): TGTGCCAGCAGAAGTAGCGTATCCTACGAGCAGTACTTC. It specifies CASRSSVSYEQYF.

The J gene is TRBJ1-4, the V gene TRBV7-8, with 7 positions matching TRBD1. Trimming removed 2 bases from V and 4 bases from J; junction bases left unmatched: 7. This CDR3 is built from 16 residues. Germline CDR1 is SGHVS and CDR2 is FQNEAQ. The CDR3 spells CASSLTTGTDNEKLFF. As DNA, the CDR3 is TGTGCCAGCAGCTTAACGACCGGGACAGATAATGAAAAACTGTTTTTT.

This rearrangement joins TRBV3-1 (or the pseudogene TRBV3-2) to TRBJ2-7; 8 positions agree with TRBD2. The germline V gene encodes CDR1 LGHDT and CDR2 YNNKEL (reference sequence). V dropped 0 bases and J dropped 6; count of bases not matched to a gene: 4. The CDR3 sequence is 14 residues long. The DNA for the CDR3 is TGTGCCAGCAGCCAAGATTTCGGGGGGGGCGAGCAGTACTTC. Its protein is CASSQDFGGGEQYF.